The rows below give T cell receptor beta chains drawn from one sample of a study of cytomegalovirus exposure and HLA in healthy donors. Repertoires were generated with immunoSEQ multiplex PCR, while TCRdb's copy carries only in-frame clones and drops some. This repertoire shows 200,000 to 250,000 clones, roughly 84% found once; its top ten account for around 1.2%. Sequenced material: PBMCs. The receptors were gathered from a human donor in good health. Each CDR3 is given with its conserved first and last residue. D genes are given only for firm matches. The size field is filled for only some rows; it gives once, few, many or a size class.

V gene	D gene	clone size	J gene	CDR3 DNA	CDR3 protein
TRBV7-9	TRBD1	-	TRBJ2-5	TGTTCCAGCATGGGGACAGGGGTCTTAGAGACCCAGTACTTC	CSSMGTGVLETQYF
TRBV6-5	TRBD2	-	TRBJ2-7	TGTGCCAGCAGTCCCGCGGGGGGGCCCTACGAGCAGTACTTC	CASSPAGGPYEQYF
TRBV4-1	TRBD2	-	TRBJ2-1	TGCGCCAGCAGCCAAGAGATAACGGCTAGCGGGAGCCCCTACAATGAGCAGTTCTTC	CASSQEITASGSPYNEQFF
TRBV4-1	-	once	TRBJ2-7	TGCGCCAGCAGCCAAGAACCGACCGGTAGCCCCTACGAGCAGTACTTC	CASSQEPTGSPYEQYF
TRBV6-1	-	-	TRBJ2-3	TGTGCCAGCAGTGAAATAGCTGGGTCTACTAGCACAGATACGCAGTATTTT	CASSEIAGSTSTDTQYF
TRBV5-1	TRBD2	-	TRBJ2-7	TGCGCCAGCAGCTTGGGAGCGGGAGTTCGCGAGCAGTACTTC	CASSLGAGVREQYF
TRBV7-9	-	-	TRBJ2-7	TGTGCCAGCAGCCCGAAACAGGTCTCCTACGAGCAGTACTTC	CASSPKQVSYEQYF
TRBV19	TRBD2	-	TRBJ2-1	TGTGCCAGTAGTATATTGACTAGCGGGATGTCTTTGTACAATGAGCAGTTCTTC	CASSILTSGMSLYNEQFF
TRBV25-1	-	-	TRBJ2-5	TGTGCCAGCAGTCGTCAGGGTCTACGGGAGACCCAGTACTTC	CASSRQGLRETQYF
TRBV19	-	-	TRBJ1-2	TGTGCCAGTAGTCCCCGGAGGCAGTACGGCTACACCTTC	CASSPRRQYGYTF
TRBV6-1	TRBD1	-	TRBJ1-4	TGTGCCAGCAGCCTGGGATCGGACAGGGGCGAAAAACTGTTTTTT	CASSLGSDRGEKLFF
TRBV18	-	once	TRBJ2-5	TGTGCCAGCTTCAGGGGTCTTCGGGAGACCCAGTACTTC	CASFRGLRETQYF
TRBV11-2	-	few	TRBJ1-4	TGTGCCAGCAGCTTTACCAGCGCGGGTAATGAAAAACTGTTTTTT	CASSFTSAGNEKLFF
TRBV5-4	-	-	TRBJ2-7	TGTGCCAGCAGCTTACGGGACTTCGGCAACGAGCAGTACTTC	CASSLRDFGNEQYF
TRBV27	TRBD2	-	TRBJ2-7	TGTGCCAGCAGTTCTAGCGGTTTTGACTCCTCTACGAATGAGCAGTACTTC	CASSSSGFDSSTNEQYF
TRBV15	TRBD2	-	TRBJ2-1	TGTGCCACCAGCAGACTTGGGACTAGCAAGACTTACAATGAGCAGTTCTTC	CATSRLGTSKTYNEQFF
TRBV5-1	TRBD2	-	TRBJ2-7	TGCGCCAGCAGGGCAGGACTAGCGGGAATCTCCTACGAGCAGTACTTC	CASRAGLAGISYEQYF
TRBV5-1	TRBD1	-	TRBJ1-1	TGCGCCAGCAGCTTGGATACAGGGGGCGCGGGAGCTTTCTTT	CASSLDTGGAGAFF
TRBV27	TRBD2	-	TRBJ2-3	TGTGCCAGCAGTCGAGGACTAGCTTCAGATACGCAGTATTTT	CASSRGLASDTQYF
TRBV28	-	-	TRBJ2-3	TGTGCCAGCATACTCAGGGGGCGGGGGAGGTCAGATACGCAGTATTTT	CASILRGRGRSDTQYF
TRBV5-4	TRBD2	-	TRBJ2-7	TGTGCCAGCAGCACCACTAGCGGGAGTCCCCACGAGCAGTACTTC	CASSTTSGSPHEQYF
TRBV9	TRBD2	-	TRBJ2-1	TGTGCCAGCAGCACAATTCCGTCAAGGACTAGTGGCCCCTACAATGAGCAGTTCTTC	CASSTIPSRTSGPYNEQFF
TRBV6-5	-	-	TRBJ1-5	TGTGCCAGCAGGATAACTAGGAATCAGCCCCAGCATTTT	CASRITRNQPQHF
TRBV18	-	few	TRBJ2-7	TGTGCCAGCTCACCACCGGCGGGAAAAGTAGGATCCGAGCAGTACTTC	CASSPPAGKVGSEQYF
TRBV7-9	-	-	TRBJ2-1	TGTGCCAGCAGCTTATCGGGGGCCTACAATGAGCAGTTCTTC	CASSLSGAYNEQFF
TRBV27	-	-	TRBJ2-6	TGTGCCAGCAGTTTCTCGGGGGCCAACGTCCTGACTTTC	CASSFSGANVLTF
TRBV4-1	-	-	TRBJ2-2	TGCGCCAGCAGCAACCGGGACTCCACCGGGGAGCTGTTTTTT	CASSNRDSTGELFF
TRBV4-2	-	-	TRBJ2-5	TGTGCCAGCAGCCAAGGTGGGTCACGGGACATTCAAGAGACCCAGTACTTC	CASSQGGSRDIQETQYF
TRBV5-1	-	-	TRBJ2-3	TGCGCCAGCAGCTTGGACAGGGTTGATACGCAGTATTTT	CASSLDRVDTQYF
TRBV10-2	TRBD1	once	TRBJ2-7	TGCGCCAGCAGTGAGAGACCCCCCGACAGGGATCAGGCCGGCGAGCAGTACTTC	CASSERPPDRDQAGEQYF
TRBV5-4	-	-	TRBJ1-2	TGTGCCAGCAGCCCACGGGAGAGCTATGGCTACACCTTC	CASSPRESYGYTF
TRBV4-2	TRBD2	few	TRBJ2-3	TGTGCCAGCAGCCAAGAGACTAGCCAATTTGCAGATACGCAGTATTTT	CASSQETSQFADTQYF